A selection of T cell receptor beta chains follows, all from one sample in a study of blood T cell repertoires in COVID-19. The method was immunoSEQ multiplex PCR; TCRdb's version includes in-frame clones alone and lacks a portion of them. The sample includes 40,000 to 45,000 clones, approximately 92% of them seen just once. Input material: peripheral blood. These receptors came from a man aged 50-60 years with COVID-19, enrolled during active disease. Both conserved end residues are part of each CDR3. D genes are given only for firm matches. Only part of the rows carry a size: once, few, many, or a class if the clone is expanded.

CDR3 protein,CDR3 DNA,V gene,J gene,D gene,clone size
CASSQDYAGVGYEQFF,TGCGCCAGCAGCCAAGATTACGCGGGAGTTGGGTATGAGCAGTTCTTC,TRBV4-3,TRBJ2-1,TRBD2,NA
CSVGREGEQYF,TGCAGCGTAGGCAGGGAAGGCGAGCAGTACTTC,TRBV29-1,TRBJ2-7,NA,NA
CASSGKGLGLFEQFF,TGTGCCAGCAGCGGAAAGGGACTAGGATTATTTGAGCAGTTCTTC,TRBV6-4,TRBJ2-1,TRBD2,once
CASFLRAGGFYGYTF,TGTGCCAGCTTCCTCCGGGCGGGAGGATTTTATGGCTACACCTTC,TRBV6-5,TRBJ1-2,NA,NA
CASSLGTGGADEQFF,TGTGCCAGCAGCTTAGGGACAGGGGGCGCGGATGAGCAGTTCTTC,TRBV11-1,TRBJ2-1,TRBD1,NA
CASSYSRDSSSYNEQFF,TGTGCCAGCAGTTACTCTCGGGACTCGAGCTCCTACAATGAGCAGTTCTTC,TRBV6-2/TRBV6-3,TRBJ2-1,NA,NA
CASSMGPSGSSYNEQFF,TGTGCCAGTAGTATGGGCCCTAGCGGTAGCTCCTACAATGAGCAGTTCTTC,TRBV19,TRBJ2-1,TRBD2,NA
CASSLGGGSQETQYF,TGTGCCAGCAGCTTGGGGGGGGGAAGCCAAGAGACCCAGTACTTC,TRBV5-4,TRBJ2-5,TRBD2,NA
CAWSRTGLNTEAFF,TGTGCCTGGAGTCGGACGGGATTGAACACTGAAGCTTTCTTT,TRBV30,TRBJ1-1,NA,NA
CASSLVGAGTEAFF,TGTGCCAGCAGCTTAGTGGGGGCAGGAACTGAAGCTTTCTTT,TRBV7-2,TRBJ1-1,NA,NA